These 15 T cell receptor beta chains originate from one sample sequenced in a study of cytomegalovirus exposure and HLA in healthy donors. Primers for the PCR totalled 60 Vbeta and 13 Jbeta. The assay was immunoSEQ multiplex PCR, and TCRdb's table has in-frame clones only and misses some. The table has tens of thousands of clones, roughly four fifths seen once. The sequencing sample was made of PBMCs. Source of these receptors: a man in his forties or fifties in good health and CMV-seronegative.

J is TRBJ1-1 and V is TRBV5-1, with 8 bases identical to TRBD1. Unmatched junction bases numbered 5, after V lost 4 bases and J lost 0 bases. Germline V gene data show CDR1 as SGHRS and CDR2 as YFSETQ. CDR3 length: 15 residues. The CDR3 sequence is CASSPGTGMNTEAFF. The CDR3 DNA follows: TGCGCCAGCAGCCCAGGGACAGGAATGAACACTGAAGCTTTCTTT. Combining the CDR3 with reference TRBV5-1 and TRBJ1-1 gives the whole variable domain KAGVTQTPRYLIKTRGQQVTLSCSPISGHRSVSWYQQTPGQGLQFLFEYFSETQRNKGNFPGRFSGRQFSNSRSEMNVSTLELGDSALYLCASSPGTGMNTEAFFGQGTRLTVV.

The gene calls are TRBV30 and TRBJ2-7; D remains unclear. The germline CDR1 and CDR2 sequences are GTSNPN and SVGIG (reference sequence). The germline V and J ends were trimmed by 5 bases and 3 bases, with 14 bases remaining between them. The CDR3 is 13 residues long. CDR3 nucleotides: TGTGCCTGGCCCTTTACAACCCTCTACGAGCAGTACTTC. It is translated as CAWPFTTLYEQYF. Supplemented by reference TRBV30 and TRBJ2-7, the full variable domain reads SQTIHQWPATLVQPVGSPLSLECTVEGTSNPNLYWYRQAAGRGLQLLFYSVGIGQISSEVPQNLSASRPQDRQFILSSKKLLLSDSGFYLCAWPFTTLYEQYFGPGTRLTVT.

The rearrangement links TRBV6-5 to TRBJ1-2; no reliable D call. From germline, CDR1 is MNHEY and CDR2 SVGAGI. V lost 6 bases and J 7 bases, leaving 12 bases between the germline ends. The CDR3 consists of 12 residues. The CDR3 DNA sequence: TGTGCCAGCAGCCGCGACGGGTCTGGCTACACCTTC. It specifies CASSRDGSGYTF.

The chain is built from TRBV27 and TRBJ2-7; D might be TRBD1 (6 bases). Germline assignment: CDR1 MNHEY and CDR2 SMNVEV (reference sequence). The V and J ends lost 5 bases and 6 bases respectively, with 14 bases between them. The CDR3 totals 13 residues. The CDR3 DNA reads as TGTGCCAGCAGTCGCTGGGGGCCGTTCGAGCAGTACTTC. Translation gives CASSRWGPFEQYF.

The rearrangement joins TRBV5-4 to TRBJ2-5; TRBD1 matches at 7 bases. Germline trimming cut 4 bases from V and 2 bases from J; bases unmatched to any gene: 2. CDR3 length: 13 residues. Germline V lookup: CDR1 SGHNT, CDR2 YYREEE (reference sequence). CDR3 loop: CASSLGQQETQYF. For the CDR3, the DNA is TGTGCCAGCAGCCTGGGACAGCAAGAGACCCAGTACTTC.

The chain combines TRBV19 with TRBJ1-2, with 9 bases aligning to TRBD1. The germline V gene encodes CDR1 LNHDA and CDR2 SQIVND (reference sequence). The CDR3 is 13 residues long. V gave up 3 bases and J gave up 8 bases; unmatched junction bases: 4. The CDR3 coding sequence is TGTGCCAGTAGTATGGGACAGGGTAAAGGCTACACCTTC. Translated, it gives CASSMGQGKGYTF.

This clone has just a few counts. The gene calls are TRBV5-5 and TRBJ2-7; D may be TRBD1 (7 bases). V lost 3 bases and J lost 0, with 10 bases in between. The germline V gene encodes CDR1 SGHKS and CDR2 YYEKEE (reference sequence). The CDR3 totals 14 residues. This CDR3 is CASSWRDSSYEQYF. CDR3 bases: TGTGCCAGCAGCTGGCGGGACAGCTCCTACGAGCAGTACTTC.

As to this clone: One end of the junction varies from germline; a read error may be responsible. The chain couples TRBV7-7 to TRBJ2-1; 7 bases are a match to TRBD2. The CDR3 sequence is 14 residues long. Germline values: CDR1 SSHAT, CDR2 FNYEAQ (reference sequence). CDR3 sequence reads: CASSFRLADNEQFF. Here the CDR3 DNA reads TGTGCTAGCAGCTTTCGGCTAGCGGACAATGAGCAGTTCTTC.

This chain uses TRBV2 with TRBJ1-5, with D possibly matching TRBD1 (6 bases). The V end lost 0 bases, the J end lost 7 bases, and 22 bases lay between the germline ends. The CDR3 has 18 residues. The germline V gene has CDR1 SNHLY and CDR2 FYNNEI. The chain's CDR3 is CASSEAWAGVNSGQPQHF. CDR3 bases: TGTGCCAGCAGTGAAGCCTGGGCAGGGGTCAATTCAGGGCAGCCCCAGCATTTT. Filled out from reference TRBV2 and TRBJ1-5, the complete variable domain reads EPEVTQTPSHQVTQMGQEVILRCVPISNHLYFYWYRQILGQKVEFLVSFYNNEISEKSEIFDDQFSVERPDGSNFTLKIRSTKLEDSAMYFCASSEAWAGVNSGQPQHFGDGTRLSIL.

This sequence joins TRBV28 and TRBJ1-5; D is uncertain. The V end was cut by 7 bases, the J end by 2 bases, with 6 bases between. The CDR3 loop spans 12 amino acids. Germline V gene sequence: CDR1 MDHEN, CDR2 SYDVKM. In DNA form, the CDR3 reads TGTGCCAGCAATTCAGGCAATCAGCCCCAGCATTTT. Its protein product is CASNSGNQPQHF.

The DNA of the CDR3 is TGTGCCAGTAGTCCCGGGACTACCGTAATTTCGCAGTACTTC. Encoded protein: CASSPGTTVISQYF. The chain joins TRBV19 to TRBJ2-7, with 7 positions matching TRBD2. Germline V gene sequence: CDR1 LNHDA, CDR2 SQIVND (reference sequence). V lost 5 bases and J lost 9; bases outside the gene matches: 13. This CDR3 has 14 amino acids.

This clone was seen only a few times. CDR3: CASSLSTGGADTQYF. Here the CDR3 DNA reads TGTGCCAGCAGCTTAAGCACAGGGGGCGCAGATACGCAGTATTTT. V is TRBV7-6 and J is TRBJ2-3; TRBD1 agrees at 9 bases. This CDR3 spans 15 amino acids. Unmatched junction bases numbered 4, after V lost 2 bases and J lost 4 bases. CDR1 and CDR2 (germline): SGHVS, FNYEAQ. Based on the CDR3 plus reference TRBV7-6 and TRBJ2-3, the full variable domain is GAGVSQSPRYKVTKRGQDVALRCDPISGHVSLYWYRQALGQGPEFLTYFNYEAQQDKSGLPNDRFSAERPEGSISTLTIQRTEQRDSAMYRCASSLSTGGADTQYFGPGTRLTVL.

The CDR3 DNA follows: TGCGCCAGCGATCCCGGGACAGCGAGCGTTACGGGGGGCTACACCTTC. This gives the protein CASDPGTASVTGGYTF. The rearrangement joins TRBV10-1 to TRBJ1-2; TRBD1 agrees at 7 bases. The ends lost 8 bases at V and 8 bases at J; junction bases unmatched: 20. Germline lookup yields CDR1 WNHNN and CDR2 SYGVQD (reference sequence). The CDR3 has 16 amino acids.

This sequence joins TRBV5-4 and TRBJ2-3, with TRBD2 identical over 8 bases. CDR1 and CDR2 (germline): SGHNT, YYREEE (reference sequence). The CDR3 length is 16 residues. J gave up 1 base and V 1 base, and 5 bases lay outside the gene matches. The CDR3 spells CASSLFRGGGTDTQYF. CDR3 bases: TGTGCCAGCAGCTTGTTCCGGGGGGGAGGCACAGATACGCAGTATTTT. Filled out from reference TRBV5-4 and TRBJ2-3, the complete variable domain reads ETGVTQSPTHLIKTRGQQVTLRCSSQSGHNTVSWYQQALGQGPQFIFQYYREEENGRGNFPPRFSGLQFPNYSSELNVNALELDDSALYLCASSLFRGGGTDTQYFGPGTRLTVL.

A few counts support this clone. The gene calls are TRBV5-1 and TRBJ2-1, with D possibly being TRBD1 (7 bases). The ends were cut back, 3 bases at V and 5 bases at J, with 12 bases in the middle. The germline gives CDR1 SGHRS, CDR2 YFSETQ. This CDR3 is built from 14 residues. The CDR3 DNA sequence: TGCGCCAGCAGCTGGAGGGACAGCAACAATGAGCAGTTCTTC. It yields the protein CASSWRDSNNEQFF.